The clone carrying this TCR beta chain was observed a handful of times. From germline, CDR1 is MNHEY and CDR2 SVGEGT. CDR3 size: 16 residues. V lost 0 bases to trimming and J lost 8 bases; unmatched junction nucleotides: 8. Alongside a J-beta primer mix, a sample-barcoded 5' primer served in a second PCR lasting about 7 to 12 cycles. TCRdb called the 5' RACE reads again in MiXCR, with one record for every CDR3 protein. Of hundreds of thousands of distinct CDR3 sequences in the sample, 27% are singletons; the top ten hold 29%. The sample belongs to a study of blood T cells in healthy people across ages.

V gene TRBV6-2 or TRBV6-3 combines with J gene TRBJ2-1; TRBD2 matches 9 bases. This TCR was sampled from a woman aged 70-85 years in good health. The sample comprised blood. The CDR3: CASSYSTAGGRDEQFF. CDR3 nucleotides: TGTGCCAGCAGTTACTCGACAGCGGGAGGTCGAGATGAGCAGTTCTTC.